The 8 T cell receptor beta chains presented below share a single source sample, sequenced in a study of cytomegalovirus exposure and HLA in healthy donors. The data were produced by immunoSEQ multiplex PCR, yet TCRdb's version contains in-frame clones alone and is incomplete. The repertoire includes approximately 60,000 clones, 85% to 95% of them detected once, and around 7% sits in the top ten. The source material was PBMCs. The receptors were gathered from a young woman in good health and CMV-seropositive.

The DNA for the CDR3 is TGTGCCAGCAGAACGGGGTCTAGCGGGGCCTACGAGCAGTACTTC. Translation: CASRTGSSGAYEQYF. This chain uses TRBV6-6 with TRBJ2-7; 9 bases align to TRBD2. V dropped 6 bases and J dropped 2; count of bases not matched to a gene: 8. Germline lookup yields CDR1 MNHNY and CDR2 SVGAGI (reference sequence). This CDR3 region has 15 residues.

The chain employs TRBV4-1 and TRBJ2-7; TRBD1 matches 7 bases. Germline V gene sequence: CDR1 MGHRA, CDR2 YSYEKL. The trim removed 4 bases at V and 4 bases at J, leaving 7 bases unmatched. This CDR3 is 14 amino acids long. CDR3 sequence reads: CASSRQTGWYEQYF. In DNA, the CDR3 is TGCGCCAGCAGCCGGCAGACAGGGTGGTACGAGCAGTACTTC.

The chain couples TRBV6-1 to TRBJ2-2, with a weak D call TRBD2 (6 bases). The CDR3 consists of 12 residues. CDR1 MNHNS and CDR2 SASEGT come from the germline V gene. V shed 8 bases and J shed 6 bases, with 10 bases lying between them. The CDR3 sequence is CASGGWSGELFF. CDR3 DNA: TGTGCCAGCGGGGGGTGGTCCGGGGAGCTGTTTTTT.

J is TRBJ1-5 and V is TRBV10-3; D unclear. CDR1 is ENHRY and CDR2 is SYGVKD in the germline V gene. The CDR3 is 14 residues long. The CDR3 bases are TGTGCACTGCCCGCAGCGGATAGCAATCAGCCCCAGCATTTT. Translating gives CALPAADSNQPQHF.

V and J are TRBV11-2 and TRBJ1-5, with 8 bases lining up with TRBD1. CDR3 length: 19 amino acids. CDR1 is SGHAT, CDR2 FQNNGV, per germline. The V segment lost 1 base and the J segment 0 bases; nucleotides outside the gene matches: 11. The CDR3 bases are TGTGCCAGCAGCTTAGGATGGACAGGGATCGATATTAGCAATCAGCCCCAGCATTTT. Protein sequence: CASSLGWTGIDISNQPQHF.

This clone was recorded only once. CDR3 loop: CASSQDLQSGYGYTF. In DNA form, the CDR3 reads TGCGCCAGCAGCCAAGATTTACAGTCTGGGTATGGCTACACCTTC. This chain connects TRBV4-3 to TRBJ1-2; D unclear. Trimming took 0 bases from V and 5 from J, leaving 13 bases between them. Germline-derived CDR1 and CDR2 are LGHNA and YSLEER. The CDR3 is 15 residues long.

The chain links TRBV19 to TRBJ1-2; 9 positions agree with TRBD1. CDR1 LNHDA and CDR2 SQIVND come from the germline V gene (reference sequence). This CDR3 has 14 residues. V was clipped by 4 bases and J by 5 bases; unmatched bases: 5. CDR3 protein: CASSKPGTGYGYTF. CDR3 in DNA: TGTGCCAGTAGTAAACCCGGGACAGGGTATGGCTACACCTTC.

In DNA, the CDR3 is TGTGCCAGCAGCCAAGATGGTGGGACAGGGGAGCCCCAGCATTTT. Residues: CASSQDGGTGEPQHF. The rearrangement links TRBV4-2 to TRBJ1-5; the match to TRBD1 covers 10 bases. Germline-derived CDR1 and CDR2 are LGHNA and YNFKEQ. This CDR3 contains 15 residues. Germline trimming cut 0 bases from V and 8 bases from J; bases unmatched to any gene: 4.